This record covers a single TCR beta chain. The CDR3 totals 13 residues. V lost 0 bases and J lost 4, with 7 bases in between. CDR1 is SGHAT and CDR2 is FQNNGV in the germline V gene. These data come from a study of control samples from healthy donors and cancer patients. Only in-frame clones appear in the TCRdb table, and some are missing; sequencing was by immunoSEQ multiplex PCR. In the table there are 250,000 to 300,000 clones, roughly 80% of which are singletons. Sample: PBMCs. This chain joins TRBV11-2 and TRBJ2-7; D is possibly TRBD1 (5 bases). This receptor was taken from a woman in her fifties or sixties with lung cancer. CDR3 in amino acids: CASSLDRVYEQYF. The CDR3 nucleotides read TGTGCCAGCAGCTTAGACAGGGTTTACGAGCAGTACTTC. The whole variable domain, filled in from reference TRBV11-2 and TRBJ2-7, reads EAGVAQSPRYKIIEKRQSVAFWCNPISGHATLYWYQQILGQGPKLLIQFQNNGVVDDSQLPKDRFSAERLKGVDSTLKIQPAKLEDSAVYLCASSLDRVYEQYFGPGTRLTVT.